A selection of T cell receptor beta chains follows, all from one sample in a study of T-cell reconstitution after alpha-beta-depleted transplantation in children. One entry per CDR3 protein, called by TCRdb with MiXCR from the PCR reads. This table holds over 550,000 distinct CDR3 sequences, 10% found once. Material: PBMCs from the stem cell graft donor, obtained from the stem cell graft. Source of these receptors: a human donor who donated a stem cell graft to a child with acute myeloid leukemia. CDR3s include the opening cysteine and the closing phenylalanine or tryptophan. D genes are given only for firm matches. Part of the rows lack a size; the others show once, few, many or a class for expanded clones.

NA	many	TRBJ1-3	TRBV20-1	TGCAGTGCTACAGGGGAAGATGGAAACACCATATATTTT	CSATGEDGNTIYF
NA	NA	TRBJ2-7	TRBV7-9	TGTGCCAGCAGCTTAGTCCCACCACTGTGCTTC	CASSLVPPLCF
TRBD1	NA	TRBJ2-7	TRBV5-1	TGCGCCAGCAGCCTGAGTTTGGACAGGGTAGTCGAGCAGTACTTC	CASSLSLDRVVEQYF
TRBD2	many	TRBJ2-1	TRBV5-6	TGTGCCAGCATCAAGACTAGCGGGAGTCGAAATGAGCAGTTCTTC	CASIKTSGSRNEQFF
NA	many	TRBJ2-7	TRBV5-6	TGTGCCAGCAGTCCGGCAGGCAGCCTGTACGAGCAGTACTTC	CASSPAGSLYEQYF
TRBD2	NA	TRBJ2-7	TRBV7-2	TGTGCCAGCAGCTCATCACTAAGCGGGAGTTCCTACGAGCAGTACTTC	CASSSSLSGSSYEQYF
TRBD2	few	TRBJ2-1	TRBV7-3	TGTGCCAGCAGCTTAACCCCCTTTCGGGGCGGGAGTAGCGCCTACAATGAGCAGTTCTTC	CASSLTPFRGGSSAYNEQFF
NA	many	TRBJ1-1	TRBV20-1	TGCAGTGCCTCTCCCTGGGTAGCTTTCTTT	CSASPWVAFF
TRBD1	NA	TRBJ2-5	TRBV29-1	TGCAGCGTGAACAGGGGGCAGCAAGAGACCCAGTACTTC	CSVNRGQQETQYF
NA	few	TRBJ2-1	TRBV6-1	TGTGCCAGCAGTCCAGAGGGTCTAGGCTTCCGTGAGCAGTTCTTC	CASSPEGLGFREQFF
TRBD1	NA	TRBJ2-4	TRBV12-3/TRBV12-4	TGTGCCAGCAGGCCCGGACAGGGGACGAACATTCAGTACTTC	CASRPGQGTNIQYF
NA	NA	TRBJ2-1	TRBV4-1	TGTGCCAGGAGCCCCGGACTAATCTGCTGGAAAGAGCAGTTCTTC	CARSPGLICWKEQFF
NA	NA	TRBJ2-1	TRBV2	TGTGCCAGCAGTGTGGCTAGCGCGAGAGAGCAGTTCTTC	CASSVASAREQFF
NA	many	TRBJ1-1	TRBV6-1	TGTGCCAGCAGTGAAAGGGGTCAGGGGTTGAGCACTGAAGCTTTCTTT	CASSERGQGLSTEAFF
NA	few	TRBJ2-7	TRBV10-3	TGTGCCATCAGTGACGTACAGGGACTCAGTGGGAAAGTCTACGAGCAGTACTTC	CAISDVQGLSGKVYEQYF
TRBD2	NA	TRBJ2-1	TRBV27	TGTGCCAGCAGCCTATTAGCGGGGACGGGTCCCAATGAGCAGTTCTTC	CASSLLAGTGPNEQFF
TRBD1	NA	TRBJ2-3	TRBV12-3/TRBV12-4	TGTGCCAGCAGTTTTCCCCGGACAGGGTCCACAGATACGCAGTATTTT	CASSFPRTGSTDTQYF
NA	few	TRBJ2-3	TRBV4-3	TGCGCCAGCAGCCAAGGTTCGGGGCAAGGAGATACGCAGTATTTT	CASSQGSGQGDTQYF
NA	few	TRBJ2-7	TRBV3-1	TGTGCCAGCAGCCAAGGGCGGTGGGTCTACGAGCAGTACTTC	CASSQGRWVYEQYF
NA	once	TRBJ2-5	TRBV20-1	TGCAGTGCTCAGCATCAAGAAGTCCGGGAGACCCAGTACTTC	CSAQHQEVRETQYF
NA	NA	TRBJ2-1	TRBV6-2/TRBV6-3	TGTGCCAGCAGTAACGGGGGGCAGGCAGTCTCCTACAATGAGCAGTTCTTC	CASSNGGQAVSYNEQFF
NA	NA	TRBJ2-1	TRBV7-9	TGTGCCAGCAGCTTAGAGGCGGCGCACAATGAGCAGTTCTTC	CASSLEAAHNEQFF
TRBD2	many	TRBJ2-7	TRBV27	TGTGCCAGCAACAGTGCGGGAGGGTCCTACGAGCAGTACTTC	CASNSAGGSYEQYF
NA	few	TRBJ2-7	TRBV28	TGTGCCAGCCATTACGGATTGGAGCAGTACTTC	CASHYGLEQYF
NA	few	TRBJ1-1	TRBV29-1	TGCAGCGTTGGAAAGGGCCGCACTGAAGCTTTCTTT	CSVGKGRTEAFF
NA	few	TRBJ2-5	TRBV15	TGTGCCACCAGCAGACCCCTAATCGGCCAAGAGACCCAGTACTTC	CATSRPLIGQETQYF
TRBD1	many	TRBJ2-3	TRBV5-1	TGCGCCAGCAGTAGAACAGGGGAGAGCACAGATACGCAGTATTTT	CASSRTGESTDTQYF
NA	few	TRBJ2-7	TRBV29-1	TGCAGCGTTGAGGAGCGGGTTCCCTACGAGCAGTACTTC	CSVEERVPYEQYF
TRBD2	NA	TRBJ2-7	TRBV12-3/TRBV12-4	TGTGCCAGCAGTCTCCAGGCGGGCGGGACTAAGTTAGAGCAGTACTTC	CASSLQAGGTKLEQYF
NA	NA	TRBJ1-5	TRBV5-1	TGCGCCAGCAGCTTGGTGCCCGGCACTTTTAGCAATCAGCCCCAGCATTTT	CASSLVPGTFSNQPQHF
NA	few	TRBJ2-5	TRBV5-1	TGCGCCAGCAGCCTCTACAGGGTCCAAGAGACCCAGTACTTC	CASSLYRVQETQYF
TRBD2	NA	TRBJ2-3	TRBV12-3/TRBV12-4	TGTGCCAGCAGTTTCTGGCGGGAGGCGGTAGATACGCAGTATTTT	CASSFWREAVDTQYF
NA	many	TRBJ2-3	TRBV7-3	TGTGCCAGCAGCTTAACTGGCAGGGGTTACACAGATACGCAGTATTTT	CASSLTGRGYTDTQYF
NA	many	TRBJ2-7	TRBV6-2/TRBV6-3	TGTGCCAGCAGTGACAAGCGGAACGAGCAGTACTTC	CASSDKRNEQYF
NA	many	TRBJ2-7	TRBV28	TGTGCCAGCAGTTTACCAGGGGCTGCCTACGAGCAGTACTTC	CASSLPGAAYEQYF
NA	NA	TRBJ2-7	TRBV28	TGTGCCAGCAGTACTCCGGGACCCGAGGGAGAGCAGTACTTC	CASSTPGPEGEQYF
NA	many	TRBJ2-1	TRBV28	TGTGCCACCCTCGCCCGGACTGTTTACAATGAGCAGTTCTTC	CATLARTVYNEQFF